The clone carrying this TCR beta chain was observed a few times. What it binds is unknown. This CDR3 has 14 amino acids. Trimming at V came to 5 bases and at J to 5 bases, leaving 8 bases not matched to a gene. CDR1 and CDR2 from the germline V gene are DFQATT and SNEGSKA (reference sequence). A single record per CDR3 protein comes from TCRdb applying MiXCR to the 5' RACE reads. The sample carries about 540,000 distinct CDR3 sequences, about an eighth recorded once. The data derive from a study of CD8 T cells in ankylosing spondylitis. Study results and limitations: There was a TCR beta motif, made of several highly homologous variants, that appeared characteristic of ankylosing spondylitis blood. The authors reported significant enrichment of disease-linked clones in matched ankylosing spondylitis synovial fluid.

The sequence derives from a male donor with ankylosing spondylitis. The sample consisted of blood, either unsorted or a sorted T cell fraction (not recorded which). The chain combines TRBV20-1 with TRBJ2-3; TRBD2 aligns across 9 bases. The CDR3 protein is CSAVGGRAGDTQYF. The CDR3 region has the DNA TGCAGTGCTGTGGGCGGGAGGGCCGGAGATACGCAGTATTTT.